The rows below give T cell receptor beta chains drawn from one sample of a study of cytomegalovirus exposure and HLA in healthy donors. Profiling relied on immunoSEQ multiplex PCR, and the TCRdb table lists in-frame clones only, not all of them. Among about 150,000 clones listed, over 80% were seen once. The sequenced sample was PBMCs. The receptors here all came from a woman aged 30 to 39 in good health and CMV-seropositive. The CDR3 runs from the conserved cysteine through the conserved F or W. D genes are given only for firm matches. Size is omitted from some rows. Given values are once, few, many or a class for expanded clones.

j_gene: TRBJ1-1; d_gene: NA; abundance: NA; v_gene: TRBV27; CDR3aa: CASSTGYTEAFF; CDR3nt: TGTGCCAGCAGTACAGGTTACACTGAAGCTTTCTTT
j_gene: TRBJ2-5; d_gene: NA; abundance: NA; v_gene: TRBV28; CDR3aa: CASTAPDRQETQYF; CDR3nt: TGTGCCAGCACCGCGCCGGACAGACAAGAGACCCAGTACTTC
j_gene: TRBJ1-1; d_gene: NA; abundance: NA; v_gene: TRBV5-1; CDR3aa: CASNEAAGNTEAFF; CDR3nt: TGCGCCAGCAACGAAGCGGCAGGGAACACTGAAGCTTTCTTT
j_gene: TRBJ2-5; d_gene: TRBD1; abundance: NA; v_gene: TRBV11-3; CDR3aa: CASSLTIKTTGGQETQYF; CDR3nt: TGTGCCAGCAGCCTAACCATTAAGACAACAGGGGGCCAAGAGACCCAGTACTTC
j_gene: TRBJ2-7; d_gene: NA; abundance: NA; v_gene: TRBV28; CDR3aa: CASSPTGSAYEQYF; CDR3nt: TGTGCCAGCAGTCCCACAGGGAGCGCCTACGAGCAGTACTTC
j_gene: TRBJ2-7; d_gene: NA; abundance: NA; v_gene: TRBV2; CDR3aa: CASSGGPQRPRYEQYF; CDR3nt: TGTGCCAGCAGTGGGGGGCCCCAGAGACCGAGATACGAGCAGTACTTC
j_gene: TRBJ1-1; d_gene: NA; abundance: NA; v_gene: TRBV7-9; CDR3aa: CASSSGPRGTEAFF; CDR3nt: TGTGCCAGCAGTTCCGGGCCCCGGGGCACTGAAGCTTTCTTT
j_gene: TRBJ2-5; d_gene: TRBD2; abundance: NA; v_gene: TRBV7-2; CDR3aa: CASMWSSGGETQYF; CDR3nt: TGTGCCAGCATGTGGTCTAGCGGGGGAGAGACCCAGTACTTC
j_gene: TRBJ2-7; d_gene: NA; abundance: NA; v_gene: TRBV20-1; CDR3aa: CSAYSYEQYF; CDR3nt: TGCAGTGCTTACTCCTACGAGCAGTACTTC
j_gene: TRBJ2-1; d_gene: NA; abundance: NA; v_gene: TRBV27; CDR3aa: CASSWGSYNEQFF; CDR3nt: TGTGCCAGCAGTTGGGGCAGCTACAATGAGCAGTTCTTC
j_gene: TRBJ1-5; d_gene: NA; abundance: NA; v_gene: TRBV2; CDR3aa: CASGTFEGEPQHF; CDR3nt: TGTGCCAGCGGGACTTTCGAGGGAGAGCCCCAGCATTTT
j_gene: TRBJ1-2; d_gene: TRBD1; abundance: NA; v_gene: TRBV29-1; CDR3aa: CSVEWTGGRGYTF; CDR3nt: TGCAGCGTTGAATGGACAGGGGGTAGAGGCTACACCTTC
j_gene: TRBJ2-1; d_gene: NA; abundance: NA; v_gene: TRBV5-1; CDR3aa: CASSLEAGFGNEQFF; CDR3nt: TGCGCCAGCAGCTTGGAGGCAGGGTTCGGCAATGAGCAGTTCTTC
j_gene: TRBJ2-3; d_gene: TRBD1; abundance: NA; v_gene: TRBV5-1; CDR3aa: CASSWGQGGIDTQYF; CDR3nt: TGCGCCAGCAGCTGGGGACAGGGAGGGATAGATACGCAGTATTTT
j_gene: TRBJ2-7; d_gene: TRBD2; abundance: few; v_gene: TRBV5-6; CDR3aa: CASSDGTSGSDEQYF; CDR3nt: TGTGCCAGCAGCGACGGGACTAGCGGGAGCGACGAGCAGTACTTC
j_gene: TRBJ2-7; d_gene: TRBD1; abundance: NA; v_gene: TRBV2; CDR3aa: CASARGYEQYF; CDR3nt: TGTGCCAGCGCCAGGGGGTACGAGCAGTACTTC
j_gene: TRBJ1-2; d_gene: NA; abundance: NA; v_gene: TRBV2; CDR3aa: CASSEALGTRGFRNYGYTF; CDR3nt: TGTGCCAGCAGTGAAGCGCTTGGGACAAGGGGTTTCCGCAACTATGGCTACACCTTC
j_gene: TRBJ2-1; d_gene: TRBD2; abundance: NA; v_gene: TRBV6-5; CDR3aa: CASSYSRGGSNEQFF; CDR3nt: TGTGCCAGCAGTTACTCGCGGGGGGGAAGCAATGAGCAGTTCTTC
j_gene: TRBJ2-7; d_gene: NA; abundance: NA; v_gene: TRBV6-1; CDR3aa: CASSEVGLRYEQYF; CDR3nt: TGTGCCAGCAGTGAAGTAGGACTACGCTACGAGCAGTACTTC
j_gene: TRBJ2-7; d_gene: TRBD2; abundance: NA; v_gene: TRBV28; CDR3aa: CASSSPGLDYEQYF; CDR3nt: TGTGCCAGCAGTTCTCCGGGACTAGACTACGAGCAGTACTTC
j_gene: TRBJ2-1; d_gene: TRBD2; abundance: NA; v_gene: TRBV2; CDR3aa: CASSERFMTSGGPRKHNEQFF; CDR3nt: TGTGCCAGCAGTGAACGCTTTATGACTAGCGGGGGGCCCAGAAAGCACAATGAGCAGTTCTTC
j_gene: TRBJ2-3; d_gene: TRBD2; abundance: NA; v_gene: TRBV5-4; CDR3aa: CASSPGVTSMTDTQYF; CDR3nt: TGTGCCAGCAGCCCGGGGGTGACTAGCATGACAGATACGCAGTATTTT
j_gene: TRBJ2-1; d_gene: TRBD1; abundance: NA; v_gene: TRBV7-9; CDR3aa: CASSSQGAYNEQFF; CDR3nt: TGTGCCAGCAGCTCCCAGGGGGCCTACAATGAGCAGTTCTTC
j_gene: TRBJ1-2; d_gene: NA; abundance: NA; v_gene: TRBV25-1; CDR3aa: CASSLTGAGGLGYTF; CDR3nt: TGTGCCAGCAGCTTGACGGGTGCTGGGGGCCTAGGCTACACCTTC
j_gene: TRBJ2-1; d_gene: TRBD2; abundance: NA; v_gene: TRBV6-5; CDR3aa: CASSWTSGRRNEQFF; CDR3nt: TGTGCCAGCAGTTGGACTAGCGGGAGACGGAATGAGCAGTTCTTC
j_gene: TRBJ2-3; d_gene: NA; abundance: NA; v_gene: TRBV5-1; CDR3aa: CASSPSLSADTQYF; CDR3nt: TGCGCCAGCAGCCCGTCCCTTAGCGCAGATACGCAGTATTTT
j_gene: TRBJ2-1; d_gene: TRBD1; abundance: NA; v_gene: TRBV28; CDR3aa: CASSSTGGSVPYNEQFF; CDR3nt: TGTGCCAGCAGTTCCACAGGGGGCTCTGTACCCTACAATGAGCAGTTCTTC
j_gene: TRBJ2-7; d_gene: NA; abundance: NA; v_gene: TRBV20-1; CDR3aa: CSARRVYEQYF; CDR3nt: TGCAGTGCCCGGCGGGTATACGAGCAGTACTTC
j_gene: TRBJ2-1; d_gene: NA; abundance: NA; v_gene: TRBV6-5; CDR3aa: CASKGGTNEQFF; CDR3nt: TGTGCCAGCAAAGGAGGGACCAATGAGCAGTTCTTC
j_gene: TRBJ1-5; d_gene: NA; abundance: NA; v_gene: TRBV9; CDR3aa: CASSVDEDQPQHF; CDR3nt: TGTGCCAGCAGCGTAGATGAGGATCAGCCCCAGCATTTT
j_gene: TRBJ1-1; d_gene: TRBD1; abundance: NA; v_gene: TRBV5-1; CDR3aa: CATQQGDSNTEAFF; CDR3nt: TGCGCCACCCAACAGGGGGATTCGAACACTGAAGCTTTCTTT
j_gene: TRBJ2-6; d_gene: TRBD2; abundance: once; v_gene: TRBV27; CDR3aa: CASSPSSGGAWRAGANVLTF; CDR3nt: TGTGCCAGCAGTCCCTCTAGCGGGGGGGCCTGGAGGGCTGGGGCCAACGTCCTGACTTTC
j_gene: TRBJ1-4; d_gene: TRBD1; abundance: NA; v_gene: TRBV28; CDR3aa: CASSPPTGSGDEKLFF; CDR3nt: TGTGCCAGCAGTCCCCCGACAGGGAGTGGAGACGAAAAACTGTTTTTT
j_gene: TRBJ1-1; d_gene: NA; abundance: NA; v_gene: TRBV19; CDR3aa: CASAYREEAFF; CDR3nt: TGTGCCAGTGCTTACAGGGAGGAAGCTTTCTTT
j_gene: TRBJ2-7; d_gene: TRBD1; abundance: NA; v_gene: TRBV5-1; CDR3aa: CASSRGTGGGYEQYF; CDR3nt: TGCGCCAGCAGCCGAGGGACAGGGGGCGGTTACGAGCAGTACTTC
j_gene: TRBJ2-6; d_gene: TRBD1; abundance: NA; v_gene: TRBV14; CDR3aa: CASSLTGIGANVLTF; CDR3nt: TGTGCCAGCAGCCTGACAGGGATAGGGGCCAACGTCCTGACTTTC
j_gene: TRBJ1-5; d_gene: NA; abundance: NA; v_gene: TRBV2; CDR3aa: CASSEGQWNQPQHF; CDR3nt: TGTGCCAGCAGTGAAGGACAGTGGAATCAGCCCCAGCATTTT
j_gene: TRBJ1-2; d_gene: NA; abundance: NA; v_gene: TRBV5-1; CDR3aa: CASSLEQAYGYTF; CDR3nt: TGCGCCAGCAGCTTGGAACAGGCCTATGGCTACACCTTC
j_gene: TRBJ2-7; d_gene: TRBD2; abundance: NA; v_gene: TRBV27; CDR3aa: CASSPGTSGFYEQYF; CDR3nt: TGTGCCAGCAGTCCCGGGACTAGCGGCTTCTACGAGCAGTACTTC
j_gene: TRBJ2-7; d_gene: TRBD2; abundance: NA; v_gene: TRBV9; CDR3aa: CASRGLAGGSEYF; CDR3nt: TGTGCCAGCAGGGGACTAGCGGGAGGGAGTGAGTACTTC
j_gene: TRBJ2-1; d_gene: NA; abundance: few; v_gene: TRBV5-1; CDR3aa: CASSTSGRGSYNEQFF; CDR3nt: TGCGCCAGCAGCACCAGTGGACGGGGCTCCTACAATGAGCAGTTCTTC
j_gene: TRBJ2-1; d_gene: TRBD1; abundance: NA; v_gene: TRBV7-2; CDR3aa: CASSFTRQGHNEQFF; CDR3nt: TGTGCCAGCAGCTTCACCCGACAGGGCCACAATGAGCAGTTCTTC
j_gene: TRBJ2-7; d_gene: TRBD2; abundance: NA; v_gene: TRBV11-2; CDR3aa: CASSPGLAGSYEQYF; CDR3nt: TGTGCCAGCAGCCCAGGACTAGCGGGCTCCTACGAGCAGTACTTC
j_gene: TRBJ2-7; d_gene: NA; abundance: NA; v_gene: TRBV11-2; CDR3aa: CASSPLWRHEQYF; CDR3nt: TGTGCCAGCAGCCCGCTCTGGAGACACGAGCAGTACTTC
j_gene: TRBJ2-3; d_gene: NA; abundance: NA; v_gene: TRBV6-6; CDR3aa: CATNSGNTDTQYF; CDR3nt: TGTGCCACCAATAGCGGAAACACAGATACGCAGTATTTT
j_gene: TRBJ2-2; d_gene: TRBD2; abundance: NA; v_gene: TRBV5-1; CDR3aa: CASSLVVAGPQGELFF; CDR3nt: TGCGCCAGCAGCTTGGTAGTAGCGGGACCACAAGGGGAGCTGTTTTTT